This TCR beta chain was recorded in a study of PD-1 blockade in classical Hodgkin lymphoma. J lost 6 bases, V lost 4 bases, and 8 bases had no gene match. CDR3 length: 15 amino acids. CDR1 SGHRS and CDR2 YFSETQ come from the germline V gene. Each patient's relapse followed autologous stem cell transplantation, and brentuximab vedotin exposure varied. Clones were sequenced by immunoSEQ multiplex PCR, and TCRdb holds only the in-frame ones, with some missing. The table lists about 94,000 clones, 89% of them singletons, with about 11% in the top ten. The rearrangement joins TRBV5-1 to TRBJ2-7; 12 bases fit TRBD2. This receptor was identified in a human donor with classical Hodgkin lymphoma. The sample consisted of peripheral blood mononuclear cells (PBMCs), taken before the second cycle of nivolumab. CDR3 in amino acids: CASSPTSGGLLEQYF. The CDR3 DNA is TGCGCCAGCAGCCCAACTAGCGGGGGGCTCCTCGAGCAGTACTTC.